This T cell receptor (beta chain) was captured by sequencing in a study of shared clonotypes between healthy human individuals. The germline CDR1 and CDR2 sequences are MNHEY and SMNVEV (reference sequence). Deletions cut 6 bases from V and 0 bases from J, with 10 bases between. The CDR3 is 14 residues long. In the authors' workflow: There were no quality scores in the junction-only immunoSEQ sequences, so filtering differed. Clones were read by immunoSEQ multiplex PCR, and TCRdb kept only the in-frame ones, dropping some. That table supplies the V and J calls and clone size; D and trimming were determined from the DNA. The sample has some 2,400,000 clones; nearly 97% are singletons.

This receptor was taken from a man younger than 35 in good health. V gene TRBV27 combines with J gene TRBJ2-3; D unclear. Sequencing used naive CD4+ T cells sorted from blood. Documented subset: CD45RA+ positively selected. The CDR3 DNA follows: TGTGCCAGCAGGGACGGGCTCAGCACAGATACGCAGTATTTT. This codes for CASRDGLSTDTQYF.